This record concerns one TCR beta chain sequence. This record belongs to a study of blood T cell repertoires in COVID-19. The wider study: COVID-19 samples from acute and convalescent phases originated in the United States, Italy and Spain. Sample material is recorded as cDNA or gDNA derived from T cells, B-cell-depleted T cells, or PBMCs.

Trimming took 4 bases from V and 2 from J; bases not matched to a gene: 2. Germline V gives CDR1 SGHNT, CDR2 YYREEE (reference sequence). The CDR3 runs 14 residues. Per the authors' pipeline: Quantification of nucleated cells was approximated via reference gene primer amplification. Using immunoSEQ multiplex PCR, the repertoire was profiled, and TCRdb retains in-frame clones only, with some absent. That table gives V, J and clone size, and the DNA gave D and trimming. Of 150,000 to 200,000 clones listed, 87% are singletons. This sequence originates from a man between 18 and 35 years old with active or convalescent COVID-19. J is TRBJ1-3 and V is TRBV5-4; 8 bases match TRBD1. The sample was peripheral blood. DNA of the CDR3: TGTGCCAGCAGCCCGGACAGGGCTGGAAACACCATATATTTT. This sequence encodes CASSPDRAGNTIYF.